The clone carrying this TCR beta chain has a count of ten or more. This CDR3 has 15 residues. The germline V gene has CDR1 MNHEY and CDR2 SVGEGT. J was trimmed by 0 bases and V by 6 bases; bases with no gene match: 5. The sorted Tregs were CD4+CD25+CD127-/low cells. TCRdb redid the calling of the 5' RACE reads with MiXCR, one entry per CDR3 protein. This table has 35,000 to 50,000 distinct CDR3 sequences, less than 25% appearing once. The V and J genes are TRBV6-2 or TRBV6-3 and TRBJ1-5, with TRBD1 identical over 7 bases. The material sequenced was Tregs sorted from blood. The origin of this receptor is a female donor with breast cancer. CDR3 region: CASRPGGYSNQPQHF. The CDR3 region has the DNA TGTGCCAGCAGGCCAGGGGGGTATAGCAATCAGCCCCAGCATTTT.